Each of the 9 T cell receptor beta chains below was sequenced from the same sample in a study of blood T cells in healthy people across ages. Together with a sample-barcoded 5' primer, a J-beta primer mix was included in a second PCR lasting roughly 6 to 12 cycles. TCRdb re-analysed the 5' RACE reads in MiXCR, keeping a single row per CDR3 protein. The table records about 730,000 distinct CDR3 sequences, about 42% of them present only once. The specimen sequenced was blood. These receptors were obtained from a woman aged 55-70 years in good health.

The V gene is TRBV12-3 or TRBV12-4, the J gene TRBJ2-5; the D gene could be TRBD1 or TRBD2 (5 bases each). TRBJ2-7 matches the DNA end more closely, so the J call is doubtful. This CDR3 comprises 14 residues. The chain's CDR3 is CASSLAGSSDEQYF. CDR3 nucleotides: TGTGCCAGCAGTTTGGCAGGGAGCAGCGACGAGCAGTACTTC.

The chain is built from TRBV4-2 and TRBJ2-5; D is undetermined. The CDR3 is 15 residues long. CDR1 and CDR2 from the germline V gene are LGHNA and YNFKEQ. V lost 4 bases to trimming and J lost 0 bases, with 12 bases between them. Written as DNA, the CDR3 is TGTGCCAGCAGCCGGACCCGGGCCCACCAAGAGACCCAGTACTTC. Translated: CASSRTRAHQETQYF.

The chain's CDR3 is CASNSLRQDYGYTF. The CDR3, as DNA: TGTGCCAGCAACTCGCTACGACAGGACTATGGCTACACCTTC. The chain is built from TRBV11-2 and TRBJ1-2; tentative D call: TRBD1 (6 bases). This CDR3 has 14 residues. Germline CDR1 reads SGHAT; CDR2 reads FQNNGV. With 7 bases removed from V and 3 bases from J, the gap between germline ends came to 15 bases.

V usage is TRBV2 and J usage is TRBJ2-5; 7 nucleotides agree with TRBD1. The length of the CDR3 is 15 residues. Germline V gene data show CDR1 as SNHLY and CDR2 as FYNNEI. The V segment lost 2 bases and the J segment 0 bases; nucleotides outside the gene matches: 3. The CDR3 nucleotides read TGTGCCAGCAGTGAAATGGGGACAGACCAAGAGACCCAGTACTTC. Translation gives CASSEMGTDQETQYF.

The CDR3: CASSIGGGAFSGGLYEQYF. CDR3 nucleotides: TGTGCCAGCAGCATAGGGGGGGGTGCCTTTAGCGGGGGCCTCTACGAGCAGTACTTC. The V gene is TRBV28, the J gene TRBJ2-7; 9 bases map to TRBD2. The CDR3 has 19 residues. Unmatched junction bases numbered 21, after V lost 6 bases and J lost 3 bases. Germline V gene lookup returns CDR1 MDHEN and CDR2 SYDVKM.

The V and J genes are TRBV10-3 and TRBJ2-2; 9 bases align to TRBD2. This CDR3 is built from 19 residues. The germline CDR1 and CDR2 sequences are ENHRY and SYGVKD. V shed 0 bases, J shed 5 bases, and the junction held 13 bases outside the gene matches. The CDR3 spells CAISESSFWLAGSTGELFF. The CDR3 DNA sequence: TGTGCCATCAGTGAGTCGTCTTTCTGGCTAGCGGGATCTACCGGGGAGCTGTTTTTT.

This clonotype showed up just a few times. V and J are TRBV29-1 and TRBJ1-3; TRBD1 matches 7 bases. The junction had 8 bases not matched to a gene; V was cut back by 4 bases and J by 2 bases. Germline V lookup: CDR1 SQVTM, CDR2 ANQGSEA. The CDR3 extends over 15 amino acids. The CDR3 DNA sequence: TGCAGCGTTGTGAAGGAGGGGGCGGCTGGAAACACCATATATTTT. Translating it yields CSVVKEGAAGNTIYF.

This clonotype was counted between two and nine times. This rearrangement joins TRBV18 to TRBJ2-4; D gene ambiguous. CDR3 length: 14 amino acids. Germline V CDR1 and CDR2: KGHSH, LQKENI. V lost 4 bases, J lost 0 bases, and 7 bases lay in between. As DNA, the CDR3 is TGTGCCAGCTCACAAGGAATAGCCAAAAACATTCAGTACTTC. It yields the protein CASSQGIAKNIQYF.

This clonotype was seen a handful of times. This chain joins TRBV2 and TRBJ1-2, with D hard to call. The V gene's germline CDR1 is SNHLY and CDR2 FYNNEI. V lost 1 base to trimming and J lost 4 bases, with 7 bases between them. This CDR3 has 13 amino acids. The CDR3 DNA sequence: TGTGCCAGCAGTGAAGTCACACTCTATGGCTACACCTTC. Translating it yields CASSEVTLYGYTF.